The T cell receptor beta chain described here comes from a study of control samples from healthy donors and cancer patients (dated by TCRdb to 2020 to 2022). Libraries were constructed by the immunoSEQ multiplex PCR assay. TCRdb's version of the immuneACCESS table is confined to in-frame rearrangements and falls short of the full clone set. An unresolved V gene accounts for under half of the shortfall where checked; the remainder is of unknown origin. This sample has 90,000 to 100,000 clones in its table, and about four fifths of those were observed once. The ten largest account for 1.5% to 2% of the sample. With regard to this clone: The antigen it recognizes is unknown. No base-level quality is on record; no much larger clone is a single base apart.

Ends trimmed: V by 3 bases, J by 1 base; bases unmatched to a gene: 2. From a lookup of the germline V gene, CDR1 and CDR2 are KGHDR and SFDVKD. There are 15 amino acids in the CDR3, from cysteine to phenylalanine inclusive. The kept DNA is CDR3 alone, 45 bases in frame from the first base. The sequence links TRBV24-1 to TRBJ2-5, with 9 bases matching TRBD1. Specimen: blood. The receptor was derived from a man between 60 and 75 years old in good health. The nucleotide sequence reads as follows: TGTGCCACCAGTGATGCGACAGGGGGCCAAGAGACCCAGTACTTC. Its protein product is CATSDATGGQETQYF.